These 18 T cell receptor beta chains were sequenced from one sample in a study of blood T cell repertoires in COVID-19. Some clones are missing from TCRdb's copy, which holds only in-frame ones; the method was immunoSEQ multiplex PCR. In the table there are fewer than 700,000 clones, 85% to 90% of which are singletons. Sequencing used peripheral blood. Receptors originate from a woman between 50 and 59 years old with COVID-19, enrolled during active disease.

This chain uses TRBV7-2 with TRBJ2-3; 11 bases line up with TRBD2. V gave up 5 bases and J gave up 3 bases; unmatched junction bases: 10. The CDR3 has 17 amino acids. CDR1 and CDR2 (germline): SGHTA, FQGNSA. CDR3 amino acids: CASSHRVSGGGTDTQYF. In DNA form, the CDR3 reads TGTGCCAGCAGCCACAGGGTTAGCGGGGGGGGGACAGATACGCAGTATTTT.

The chain carries TRBV5-6 and TRBJ1-1, with D hard to call. CDR3 length equals 14 residues. Germline V gene lookup returns CDR1 SGHDT and CDR2 YYEEEE. V was shortened by 1 base and J by 5 bases, with 12 bases between the two germline ends. Here the CDR3 reads CASSLSPADTEAFF. CDR3 sequence (DNA): TGTGCCAGCAGCTTGTCACCGGCGGATACTGAAGCTTTCTTT.

The chain joins TRBV13 to TRBJ1-2; the match to TRBD1 covers 9 bases. CDR1 and CDR2 (germline): PRHDT, FYEKMQ (reference sequence). There are 16 residues in the CDR3. J gave up 3 bases and V 6 bases, and 11 bases lay outside the gene matches. The CDR3 spells CASSWTGQGRDYGYTF. CDR3 DNA sequence: TGTGCCAGCAGTTGGACGGGACAGGGAAGGGACTATGGCTACACCTTC.

The V gene is TRBV29-1, the J gene TRBJ2-1; 15 bases are shared with TRBD2. The CDR3 is made up of 16 amino acids. Unmatched junction bases numbered 11, after V lost 7 bases and J lost 7 bases. Germline assignment: CDR1 SQVTM and CDR2 ANQGSEA. The CDR3 DNA reads TGCAGCGCACCAGGACTAGCGGGGGGGCTCTGGAATGAGCAGTTCTTC. Its protein is CSAPGLAGGLWNEQFF.

The J gene is TRBJ2-7, the V gene TRBV30, with D possibly matching TRBD2 (6 bases). Germline V lookup: CDR1 GTSNPN, CDR2 SVGIG (reference sequence). This CDR3 has 14 amino acids. V was cut by 0 bases and J by 3 bases, with 12 bases left in between. The DNA for the CDR3 is TGTGCCTGGAGTGTAAGGGGACTCTTCTACGAGCAGTACTTC. Its translation: CAWSVRGLFYEQYF.

The chain recombines TRBV6-7 with TRBJ1-1; 7 bases fit TRBD1. TRBV6-7 belongs to the ORF category, with a function that is uncertain. The length of the CDR3 is 14 residues. Trimming took 4 bases from V and 5 from J; bases not matched to a gene: 7. Written as DNA, the CDR3 is TGTGCCAGCAGTTTTAGGGGGCGGAAAACTGAAGCTTTCTTT. Its translation: CASSFRGRKTEAFF.

The chain is built from TRBV19 and TRBJ1-1, with a weak D call TRBD1 (5 bases). This CDR3 has 15 residues. The V gene lost 1 base and the J gene lost 1 base, with 10 bases spanning the gap. Germline V gene sequence: CDR1 LNHDA, CDR2 SQIVND (reference sequence). The CDR3 bases are TGTGCCAGTAGTATAGGGGGCTTAGAGAACACTGAAGCTTTCTTT. It yields the protein CASSIGGLENTEAFF.

The chain combines TRBV3-1 (or the pseudogene TRBV3-2) with TRBJ2-3; TRBD2 aligns across 8 bases. This CDR3 has 16 amino acids. Germline V gene sequence: CDR1 LGHDT, CDR2 YNNKEL (reference sequence). The V gene end was trimmed by 4 bases and the J gene end by 3 bases; junction bases not matched to a gene: 9. For the CDR3, the DNA is TGTGCCAGCAGCCTCAGTTTCGGGGGGGCGACAGATACGCAGTATTTT. It encodes CASSLSFGGATDTQYF.

The chain recombines TRBV29-1 with TRBJ1-4, with 7 positions matching TRBD1. This CDR3 contains 13 residues. Trimming removed 6 bases from V and 4 bases from J; junction bases left unmatched: 5. From germline, CDR1 is SQVTM and CDR2 ANQGSEA. DNA for the CDR3: TGCAGCGTGACAGGGAAGGATAATGAAAAACTGTTTTTT. As protein: CSVTGKDNEKLFF. The full variable domain, with the rest looked up from reference TRBV29-1 and TRBJ1-4, is SAVISQKPSRDICQRGTSLTIQCQVDSQVTMMFWYRQQPGQSLTLIATANQGSEATYESGFVIDKFPISRPNLTFSTLTVSNMSPEDSSIYLCSVTGKDNEKLFFGSGTQLSVL.

The CDR3 DNA follows: TGTGCCAGCTCACTCGGACTCAGTAACTATGGCTACACCTTC. It translates to CASSLGLSNYGYTF. V and J are TRBV18 and TRBJ1-2; D remains ambiguous. V was trimmed by 4 bases and J by 1 base, leaving 10 bases between them. The V gene's germline CDR1 is KGHSH and CDR2 LQKENI. The CDR3 sequence is 14 residues long.

The chain recombines TRBV10-1 with TRBJ2-1, with TRBD1 identical over 7 bases. The germline V gene encodes CDR1 WNHNN and CDR2 SYGVQD (reference sequence). The CDR3 has 14 residues. V trimming: 3 bases; J trimming: 7 bases; junction bases outside the gene matches: 6. CDR3 region: CASSEGQDRNEQFF. For the CDR3, the DNA is TGCGCCAGCAGTGAAGGCCAGGACAGGAATGAGCAGTTCTTC.

This clone has a single count. The CDR3 DNA reads as TGTGCCTGGAGTGCCGAGGCAGGACTATTGGGAAAACTGTTTTTT. This codes for CAWSAEAGLLGKLFF. The chain has TRBV30 and TRBJ1-4; D is unresolved. Trimming stripped 1 base from V and 10 bases from J, with 19 bases between. This CDR3 spans 15 amino acids. Per germline, CDR1 GTSNPN and CDR2 SVGIG (reference sequence).

A few counts support this clone. The rearrangement joins TRBV27 to TRBJ1-6, with D unclear. The CDR3 has 14 residues. Per germline, CDR1 MNHEY and CDR2 SMNVEV (reference sequence). Deletions cut 5 bases from V and 6 bases from J, with 11 bases between. CDR3 sequence (DNA): TGTGCCAGCAGTCCTCTGCGAGGTAATTCACCCCTCCACTTT. Its protein product is CASSPLRGNSPLHF.

The chain recombines TRBV30 with TRBJ1-3; the D is unclear. Germline V gene sequence: CDR1 GTSNPN, CDR2 SVGIG (reference sequence). V lost 5 bases and J lost 0, with 14 bases in between. CDR3 length equals 15 residues. The CDR3 bases are TGTGCCTGGGACCCCGTCGGTAGCTCTGGAAACACCATATATTTT. This encodes CAWDPVGSSGNTIYF.

The chain is built from TRBV6-2 or TRBV6-3 and TRBJ1-5; a possible D gene is TRBD1 (6 bases). The V end was cut by 4 bases, the J end by 7 bases, with 11 bases between. Germline CDR1 MNHEY, CDR2 SVGEGT. The CDR3 has 13 residues. The CDR3 region has the DNA TGTGCCAGCAGTTTACAGGGAGTACAGCCCCAGCATTTT. Translated: CASSLQGVQPQHF.

V and J are TRBV6-2 or TRBV6-3 and TRBJ2-3, with D possibly TRBD1 on 6 matching bases. CDR3 length: 15 residues. CDR1 is MNHEY, CDR2 SVGEGT, per germline. Trimming took 5 bases from V and 2 from J, leaving 14 bases between them. CDR3 in amino acids: CASSVTGSYTDTQYF. DNA for the CDR3: TGTGCCAGCAGTGTGACAGGTTCCTACACAGATACGCAGTATTTT.

The chain combines TRBV13 with TRBJ2-3; maybe TRBD2 (7 bases). The germline V gene has CDR1 PRHDT and CDR2 FYEKMQ (reference sequence). The CDR3 totals 15 residues. Trimming pared 4 bases from V and 2 bases from J, leaving 13 bases between. The CDR3 sequence: CASSSGGPNTDTQYF. Written as DNA, the CDR3 is TGTGCCAGCAGCTCCGGGGGGCCTAACACAGATACGCAGTATTTT.

This clone was counted once. The CDR3 spells CAWGTGQGKEKLFF. CDR3 in DNA: TGTGCCTGGGGAACGGGACAGGGGAAGGAAAAACTGTTTTTT. This chain links TRBV30 with TRBJ1-4; 10 bases are a match to TRBD1. The CDR3 has 14 amino acids. Germline lookup yields CDR1 GTSNPN and CDR2 SVGIG (reference sequence). Trimming took 5 bases from V and 8 from J; bases not matched to a gene: 8.